This T cell receptor beta chain was profiled in a study of tumor-infiltrating lymphocytes in primary liver carcinoma. Per germline, CDR1 SGHVS and CDR2 FQNEAQ. CDR3 length equals 18 residues. TCR beta cDNA came from about 470 ng total RNA, primed with a constant-region primer. Each TCR beta library was derived from three nested multiplex PCR rounds that employed slightly modified ARM-PCR. Amplification in the first two PCR rounds was performed using TRBV1-TRBV30 forward primers and a C-beta reverse primer for approximately 10 cycles each. In TCRdb, the multiplex PCR reads were re-called with MiXCR into one record per CDR3 protein. Altogether about 21,000 distinct CDR3 sequences are present, around 76% being singletons, with the ten largest covering about 39%. Total RNA and DNA came together from roughly 20-30 mg of bulk tissue without cell sorting. To note about this clonotype: The junction departs from germline at one end; a sequencing error may be responsible.

J is TRBJ2-1 and V is TRBV7-8; possible D gene TRBD2, 5 bases. This receptor was taken from a man between 35 and 55 years old with primary liver carcinoma and hepatitis B virus infection. The sequenced material came from liver tumor tissue from sampling region 1. The subset was: tumor region T1, superior pole. Written as DNA, the CDR3 is TGTGCCAACAGCCCGCTTGGAGGCTCAGCAGTTTCCTACAATGAGCAGTTCTTC. Translating gives CANSPLGGSAVSYNEQFF.